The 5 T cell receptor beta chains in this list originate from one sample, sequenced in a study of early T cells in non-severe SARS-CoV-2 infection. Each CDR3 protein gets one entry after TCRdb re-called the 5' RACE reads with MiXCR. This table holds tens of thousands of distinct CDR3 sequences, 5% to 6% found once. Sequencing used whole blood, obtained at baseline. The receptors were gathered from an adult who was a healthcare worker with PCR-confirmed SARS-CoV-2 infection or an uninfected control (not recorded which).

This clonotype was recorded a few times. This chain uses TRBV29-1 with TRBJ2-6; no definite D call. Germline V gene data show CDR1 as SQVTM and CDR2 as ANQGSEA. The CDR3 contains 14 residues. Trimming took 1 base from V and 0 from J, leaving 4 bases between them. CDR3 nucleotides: TGCAGCGTTGAAGGTGACTCTGGGGCCAACGTCCTGACTTTC. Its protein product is CSVEGDSGANVLTF.

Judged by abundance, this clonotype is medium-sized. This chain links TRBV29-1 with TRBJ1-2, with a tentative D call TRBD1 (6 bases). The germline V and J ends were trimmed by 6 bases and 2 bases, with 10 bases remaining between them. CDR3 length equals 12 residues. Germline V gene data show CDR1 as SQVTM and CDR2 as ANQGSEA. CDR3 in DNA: TGCAGCGTCGCTACAGGGAACTATGGCTACACCTTC. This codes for CSVATGNYGYTF.

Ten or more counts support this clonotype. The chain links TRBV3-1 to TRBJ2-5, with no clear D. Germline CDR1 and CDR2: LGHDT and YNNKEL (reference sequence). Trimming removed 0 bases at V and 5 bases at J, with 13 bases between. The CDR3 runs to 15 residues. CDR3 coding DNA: TGTGCCAGCAGCCAAGACCGTACCCCGTATGAGACCCAGTACTTC. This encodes CASSQDRTPYETQYF.

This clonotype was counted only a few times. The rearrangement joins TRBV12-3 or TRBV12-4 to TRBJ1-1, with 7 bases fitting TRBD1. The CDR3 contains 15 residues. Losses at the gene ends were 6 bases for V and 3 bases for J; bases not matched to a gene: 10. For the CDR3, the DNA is TGTGCCAGCAGCCACACAGGGGTGGGGGACACTGAAGCTTTCTTT. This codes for CASSHTGVGDTEAFF.

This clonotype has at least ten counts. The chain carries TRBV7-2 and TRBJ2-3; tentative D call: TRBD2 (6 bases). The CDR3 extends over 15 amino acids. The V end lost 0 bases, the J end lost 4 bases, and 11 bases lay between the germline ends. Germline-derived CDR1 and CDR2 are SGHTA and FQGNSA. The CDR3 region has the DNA TGTGCCAGCAGCTTAGCGGCGGGGTTGGCAGATACGCAGTATTTT. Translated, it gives CASSLAAGLADTQYF.